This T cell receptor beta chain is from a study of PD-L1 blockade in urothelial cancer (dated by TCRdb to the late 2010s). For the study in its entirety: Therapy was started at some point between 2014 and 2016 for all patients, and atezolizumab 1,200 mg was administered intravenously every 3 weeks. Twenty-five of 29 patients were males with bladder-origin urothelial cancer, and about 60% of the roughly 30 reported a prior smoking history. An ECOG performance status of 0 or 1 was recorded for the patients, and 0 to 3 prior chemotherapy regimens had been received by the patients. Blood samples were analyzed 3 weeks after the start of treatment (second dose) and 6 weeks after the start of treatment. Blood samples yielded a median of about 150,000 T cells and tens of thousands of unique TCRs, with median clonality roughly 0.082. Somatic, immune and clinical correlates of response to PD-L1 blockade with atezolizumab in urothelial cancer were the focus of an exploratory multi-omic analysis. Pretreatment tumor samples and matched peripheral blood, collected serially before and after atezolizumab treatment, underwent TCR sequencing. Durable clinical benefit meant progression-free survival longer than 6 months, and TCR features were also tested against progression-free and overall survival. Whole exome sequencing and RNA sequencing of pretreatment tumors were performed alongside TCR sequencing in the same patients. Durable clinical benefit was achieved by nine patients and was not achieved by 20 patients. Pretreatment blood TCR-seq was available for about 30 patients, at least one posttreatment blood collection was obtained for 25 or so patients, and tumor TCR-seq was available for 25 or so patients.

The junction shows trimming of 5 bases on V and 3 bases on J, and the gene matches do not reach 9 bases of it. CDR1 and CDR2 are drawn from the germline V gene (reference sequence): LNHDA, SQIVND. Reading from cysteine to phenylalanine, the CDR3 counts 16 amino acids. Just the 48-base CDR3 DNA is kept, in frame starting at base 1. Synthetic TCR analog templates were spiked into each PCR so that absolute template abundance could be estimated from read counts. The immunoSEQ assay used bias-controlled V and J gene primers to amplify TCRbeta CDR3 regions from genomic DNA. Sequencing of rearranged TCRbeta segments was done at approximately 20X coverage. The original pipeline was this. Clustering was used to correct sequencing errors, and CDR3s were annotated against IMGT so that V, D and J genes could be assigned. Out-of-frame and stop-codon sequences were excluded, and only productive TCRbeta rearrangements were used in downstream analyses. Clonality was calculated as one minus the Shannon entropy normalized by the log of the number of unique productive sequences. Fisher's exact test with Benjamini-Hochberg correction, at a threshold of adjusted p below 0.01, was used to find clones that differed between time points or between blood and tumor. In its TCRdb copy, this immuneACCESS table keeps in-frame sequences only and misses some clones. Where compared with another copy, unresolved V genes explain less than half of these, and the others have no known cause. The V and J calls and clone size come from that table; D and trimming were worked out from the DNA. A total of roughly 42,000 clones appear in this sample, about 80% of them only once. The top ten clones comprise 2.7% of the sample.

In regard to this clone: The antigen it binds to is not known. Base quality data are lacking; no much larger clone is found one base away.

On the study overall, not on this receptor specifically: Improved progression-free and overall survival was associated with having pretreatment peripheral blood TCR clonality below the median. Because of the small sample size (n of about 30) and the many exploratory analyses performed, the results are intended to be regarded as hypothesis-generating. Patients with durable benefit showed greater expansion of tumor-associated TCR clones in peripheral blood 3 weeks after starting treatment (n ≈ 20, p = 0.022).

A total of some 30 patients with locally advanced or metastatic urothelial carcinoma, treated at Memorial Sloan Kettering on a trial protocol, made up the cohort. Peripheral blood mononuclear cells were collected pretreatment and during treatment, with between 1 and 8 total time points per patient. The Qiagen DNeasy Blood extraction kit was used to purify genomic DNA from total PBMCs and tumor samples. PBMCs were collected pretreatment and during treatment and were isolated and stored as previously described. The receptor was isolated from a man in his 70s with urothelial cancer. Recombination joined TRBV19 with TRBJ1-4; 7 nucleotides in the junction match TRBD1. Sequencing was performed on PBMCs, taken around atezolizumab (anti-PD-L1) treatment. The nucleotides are TGTGCCAGTAGTCCGACCGCCGGGACAGCTAATGAAAAACTGTTTTTT. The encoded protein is CASSPTAGTANEKLFF. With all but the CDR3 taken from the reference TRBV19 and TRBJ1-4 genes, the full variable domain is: DGGITQSPKYLFRKEGQNVTLSCEQNLNHDAMYWYRQDPGQGLRLIYYSQIVNDFQKGDIAEGYSVSREKKESFPLTVTSAQKNPTAFYLCASSPTAGTANEKLFFGSGTQLSVL.